This T cell receptor beta chain was sequenced for a study of CD8+ T cells in alopecia areata. Study background: Tofacitinib was taken orally by treated patients, and the dose was 5 to 10 mg twice daily. Treated patients received severity scores based on the percentage of scalp area affected. The study's findings and limits: Scalp and blood samples kept many expanded lesional clones throughout tofacitinib.

Extracted RNA was reverse transcribed into cDNA, the sequencing template. The table came from immunoSEQ multiplex PCR; TCRdb's copy has only in-frame clones and leaves some out. The data hold a few hundred thousand clones, with under 40% observed a single time. Specified treatment: oral pan-JAK inhibitor, 5-10 mg twice daily. Collection of lesional scalp punch biopsies and peripheral blood was performed in alopecia areata patients. Only a few counts were recorded for this clone. As yet, its antigen is unknown. The sample contains more than one DNA sequence encoding this CDR3. Germline CDR1 LNHDA, CDR2 SQIVND (reference sequence). Between the trimmed V and J ends, which lost 3 bases and 3 bases, there was a span of 7 bases. The CDR3 loop spans 13 amino acids.

The receptor comes from a human donor with alopecia areata. The chain is built from TRBV19 and TRBJ2-3, with D perhaps matching TRBD2 (6 bases). The material was CD4+ T cells sorted from blood, obtained at roughly week 30, from a patient treated with tofacitinib. Here the CDR3 reads CASSIRGTDTQYF. Written as DNA, the CDR3 is TGTGCCAGTAGTATCCGGGGGACAGATACGCAGTATTTT.